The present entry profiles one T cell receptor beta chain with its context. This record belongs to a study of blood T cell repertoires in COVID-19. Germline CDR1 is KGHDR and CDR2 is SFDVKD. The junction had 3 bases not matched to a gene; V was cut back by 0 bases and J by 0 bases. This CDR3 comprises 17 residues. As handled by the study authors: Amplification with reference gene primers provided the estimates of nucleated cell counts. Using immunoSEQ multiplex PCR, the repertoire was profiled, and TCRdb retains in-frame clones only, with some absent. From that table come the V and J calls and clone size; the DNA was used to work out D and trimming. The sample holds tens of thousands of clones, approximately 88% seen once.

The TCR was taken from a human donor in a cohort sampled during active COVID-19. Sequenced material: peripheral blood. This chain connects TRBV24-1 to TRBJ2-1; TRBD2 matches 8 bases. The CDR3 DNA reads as TGTGCCACCAGTGATTTGACTAGCGGATCCTCCTACAATGAGCAGTTCTTC. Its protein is CATSDLTSGSSYNEQFF.